The following is a T cell receptor beta chain sequence with its context. The CDR3 length is 15 residues. The ends were cut back, 5 bases at V and 0 bases at J, with 11 bases in the middle. In germline, CDR1 is SGHVS, CDR2 FNYEAQ. The data derive from a study of OX40 agonist ivuxolimab in advanced cancers. Study in general: Allowance was made for prior anti-PD-1, anti-PD-L1 or anti-CTLA-4 therapy, and around 44% had some. Three patients, one with hepatocellular carcinoma and two with cutaneous melanoma, achieved partial responses.

Here immunoSEQ multiplex PCR was the method, and the copy in TCRdb shows in-frame clones only, minus some. The sample records some 60,000 clones, around 93% being singletons. Sequencing used CD4+ or CD8+ T cells sorted from blood, obtained in a trial of the OX40 agonist ivuxolimab. J is TRBJ1-3 and V is TRBV7-6; D not certain. The TCR sequence derives from an adult with an advanced solid tumor such as melanoma, head and neck, liver or kidney cancer. The CDR3 DNA reads as TGTGCCAGCAGCACTGGACGGACCTCTGGAAACACCATATATTTT. This encodes CASSTGRTSGNTIYF.